Below, 23 T cell receptor beta chains from the same sample are listed, as sequenced in a study of blood T cell repertoires in COVID-19 (dated by TCRdb to about 2020). To prepare the library, the immunoSEQ multiplex PCR assay was applied. The table was pulled from immuneACCESS by TCRdb, which kept in-frame rearrangements only. Such tables lose some clones; where checked, under half of the loss comes from unresolved V genes, and the rest has no known cause. This sample holds around 92,000 clones; approximately 79% were observed only once. 3% to 4.5% of the sample is taken by the ten largest. Material for sequencing was peripheral blood. Receptor source: a man between 65 and 85 years old with COVID-19, enrolled during active disease.

This clone appeared a few times. J is TRBJ2-5 and V is TRBV7-3; 7 bases are a match to TRBD2. From germline, CDR1 is SGHTA and CDR2 FQGTGA. This CDR3 contains 15 residues. V shed 5 bases and J 6 bases; nucleotides not matched to a gene: 12. As DNA, the CDR3 is TGTGCCAGCAGCCTCGGCGGGGGACCTCAAAAGACCCAGTACTTC. Translated, it gives CASSLGGGPQKTQYF.

The gene calls are TRBV7-6 and TRBJ2-3; 10 nucleotides align to TRBD1. The CDR3 is 15 amino acids. The germline V gene encodes CDR1 SGHVS and CDR2 FNYEAQ. With 5 bases clipped from V and 3 bases from J, the junction kept 5 bases outside the gene matches. CDR3 loop: CASSKTGGLTDTQYF. The CDR3 DNA is TGTGCCAGCAGCAAGACAGGGGGCTTAACAGATACGCAGTATTTT.

V gene TRBV10-3 combines with J gene TRBJ2-7; 8 bases fit TRBD1. Trimming took 3 bases from V and 2 from J; bases not matched to a gene: 6. This CDR3 spans 15 amino acids. The germline gives CDR1 ENHRY, CDR2 SYGVKD. In DNA form, the CDR3 reads TGTGCCATCAGTGAAGGGGACAGGCAACCCTACGAGCAGTACTTC. Translated, it gives CAISEGDRQPYEQYF.

J is TRBJ2-1 and V is TRBV7-2; 9 bases align to TRBD2. J was trimmed by 8 bases and V by 2 bases; bases with no gene match: 7. CDR3 length: 15 amino acids. In germline, CDR1 is SGHTA, CDR2 FQGNSA. CDR3 residues: CASSLLAGSPYEQFF. As DNA, the CDR3 is TGTGCCAGCAGCTTACTAGCGGGATCTCCCTATGAGCAGTTCTTC.

The chain recombines TRBV6-5 with TRBJ1-2; possible D gene TRBD1, 6 bases. Per germline, CDR1 MNHEY and CDR2 SVGAGI. The V and J ends lost 6 bases and 2 bases respectively, with 10 bases between them. This CDR3 spans 13 amino acids. The CDR3 protein is CASSLDRNYGYTF. The CDR3 bases are TGTGCCAGCAGCTTAGACAGGAACTATGGCTACACCTTC.

This clone was picked up one time. The chain joins TRBV7-2 to TRBJ2-1; TRBD2 matches at 7 bases. V was clipped by 1 base and J by 3 bases; unmatched bases: 3. The CDR3 runs to 15 residues. The germline CDR1 and CDR2 sequences are SGHTA and FQGNSA. CDR3 nucleotides: TGTGCCAGCAGCTTAGAGCGGGGTTACTACAATGAGCAGTTCTTC. Encoded protein: CASSLERGYYNEQFF.

This sequence joins TRBV24-1 and TRBJ2-2; 8 bases align to TRBD1. V lost 4 bases to trimming and J lost 4 bases; unmatched junction nucleotides: 10. CDR3 length: 17 amino acids. Germline V gene sequence: CDR1 KGHDR, CDR2 SFDVKD. CDR3 loop: CATSELGGTGGTGELFF. The CDR3 DNA sequence: TGTGCCACCAGTGAGCTCGGCGGAACAGGGGGCACCGGGGAGCTGTTTTTT.

This clone occurred once. This CDR3 is CASSSTGRDNQPQHF. The CDR3 DNA reads as TGTGCCAGCAGCTCGACAGGAAGGGACAATCAGCCCCAGCATTTT. This chain connects TRBV5-5 to TRBJ1-5; a possible D gene is TRBD1 (6 bases). V was trimmed by 3 bases and J by 3 bases, leaving 13 bases between them. This CDR3 has 15 residues. Germline V CDR1 and CDR2: SGHKS, YYEKEE (reference sequence).

The sample holds one count of this clone. The gene calls are TRBV11-3 and TRBJ2-2; TRBD2 aligns across 14 bases. V trimming: 5 bases; J trimming: 3 bases; junction bases outside the gene matches: 2. The germline gives CDR1 SGHNT, CDR2 YENEEA. CDR3 size: 16 residues. The chain's CDR3 is CASSRGLAGDTGELFF. The CDR3 nucleotides read TGTGCCAGCAGCCGGGGACTAGCGGGAGACACCGGGGAGCTGTTTTTT.

J is TRBJ2-2 and V is TRBV6-5; 7 nucleotides match TRBD1. The germline CDR1 and CDR2 sequences are MNHEY and SVGAGI. The CDR3 extends over 15 amino acids. V lost 0 bases, J lost 5 bases, and 3 bases stayed unmatched. The chain's CDR3 is CASSYSPTGTGELFF. DNA of the CDR3: TGTGCCAGCAGTTACTCACCGACAGGGACCGGGGAGCTGTTTTTT.

By proportion, this clone is medium-sized (0.01 to 0.1%). The rearrangement uses TRBV19 and TRBJ1-5; D is uncertain. Germline V gene data show CDR1 as LNHDA and CDR2 as SQIVND (reference sequence). This CDR3 is built from 12 residues. V was pared by 3 bases and J by 7 bases, with 7 bases between. The CDR3 here is CASSMFEQPQHF. Here the CDR3 DNA reads TGTGCCAGTAGTATGTTCGAGCAGCCCCAGCATTTT.

This chain joins TRBV7-8 and TRBJ2-3, with D unresolved. V was clipped by 5 bases and J by 8 bases, with 11 bases between them. CDR3 length: 12 amino acids. From germline, CDR1 is SGHVS and CDR2 FQNEAQ. CDR3 DNA sequence: TGTGCCAGCAGCCTTGACTTAGGTACGCAGTATTTT. As protein: CASSLDLGTQYF.

With respect to this clone: A read error may produce the germline difference seen at one junction end. V gene TRBV28 combines with J gene TRBJ1-3, with a tentative D call TRBD1 (5 bases). CDR1 and CDR2 from the germline V gene are MDHEN and SYDVKM. This CDR3 contains 16 residues. CDR3 sequence (DNA): TGTGTCAGCAGTTTACTTTCAGGGACTTCTGGAAACACCATATATTTT. The encoded protein is CVSSLLSGTSGNTIYF.

This clone was seen only a few times. The rearrangement joins TRBV19 to TRBJ2-2, with TRBD2 identical over 7 bases. This CDR3 contains 16 residues. Trimming removed 1 base from V and 4 bases from J; junction bases left unmatched: 6. Germline-derived CDR1 and CDR2 are LNHDA and SQIVND (reference sequence). The CDR3 bases are TGTGCCAGTAGTATAGGTGCGGGAGTTGGCACCGGGGAGCTGTTTTTT. It encodes CASSIGAGVGTGELFF.

This clone came up a few times. The genes are TRBV18 and TRBJ1-2; perhaps TRBD1 as D (6 bases). The CDR3 length is 16 residues. From germline, CDR1 is KGHSH and CDR2 LQKENI. Trimming removed 2 bases at V and 1 base at J, with 14 bases between. CDR3 amino acids: CASSPRQDPFNYGYTF. Written as DNA, the CDR3 is TGTGCCAGCTCACCAAGACAGGACCCTTTTAACTATGGCTACACCTTC.

This chain joins TRBV7-6 and TRBJ1-5, with 8 bases lining up with TRBD1. This CDR3 has 15 residues. Germline CDR1 reads SGHVS; CDR2 reads FNYEAQ. The junction had 7 bases not matched to a gene; V was cut back by 3 bases and J by 6 bases. The CDR3, as DNA: TGTGCCAGCAGCTTTGGACAGGGATGGGGTCAGCCCCAGCATTTT. Protein: CASSFGQGWGQPQHF.

J is TRBJ2-2 and V is TRBV2; 10 nucleotides agree with TRBD2. Germline V gives CDR1 SNHLY, CDR2 FYNNEI. The ends lost 1 base at V and 5 bases at J; junction bases unmatched: 7. CDR3 size: 17 residues. In nucleotides, the CDR3 is TGTGCCAGCAGTGAAGGAGCGGGAGGGTCGGGTACCGGGGAGCTGTTTTTT. Translated, it gives CASSEGAGGSGTGELFF.

The chain carries TRBV7-9 and TRBJ2-1; 7 bases match TRBD1. CDR3 length equals 15 residues. Losses at the gene ends were 8 bases for V and 8 bases for J; bases not matched to a gene: 15. Germline CDR1 reads SEHNR; CDR2 reads FQNEAQ (reference sequence). CDR3 sequence (DNA): TGTGCCAGCGGCAACTCAGGGGGTCAAGGATATGAGCAGTTCTTC. It translates to CASGNSGGQGYEQFF.

This chain connects TRBV2 to TRBJ2-1; TRBD1 matches at 10 bases. This CDR3 comprises 14 residues. The V segment lost 9 bases and the J segment 7 bases; nucleotides outside the gene matches: 9. The germline V gene has CDR1 SNHLY and CDR2 FYNNEI. This CDR3 reads CARTDRGQWNEQFF. DNA for the CDR3: TGTGCCAGAACCGACAGGGGGCAGTGGAATGAGCAGTTCTTC.

About this clone itself: Other DNA sequences in this specimen translate into the identical CDR3. This chain uses TRBV29-1 with TRBJ2-3; D is perhaps TRBD1 (5 bases). This CDR3 comprises 14 residues. V dropped 2 bases and J dropped 1 base, with 10 bases sitting between them. Germline V gives CDR1 SQVTM, CDR2 ANQGSEA. CDR3 protein: CSVERGRGTDTQYF. The CDR3 DNA reads TGCAGCGTTGAAAGGGGCAGGGGCACAGATACGCAGTATTTT.

The V call is TRBV7-2, the J call TRBJ2-6, with 7 bases identical to TRBD1. The CDR3 covers 15 residues. The V and J ends lost 6 bases and 4 bases, in that order; junction bases with no gene match: 6. Germline V gives CDR1 SGHTA, CDR2 FQGNSA. Here the CDR3 DNA reads TGTGCCAGCAGTTACGACAGGGCCGGGGCCAACGTCCTGACTTTC. Residues: CASSYDRAGANVLTF.

This chain uses TRBV3-1 (or the pseudogene TRBV3-2) with TRBJ1-5; D is unclear. Per germline, CDR1 LGHDT and CDR2 YNNKEL (reference sequence). With 0 bases removed from V and 8 bases from J, the gap between germline ends came to 5 bases. The CDR3 covers 12 residues. The CDR3 spells CASSQDQEPQHF. The CDR3 DNA reads TGTGCCAGCAGCCAAGATCAGGAGCCCCAGCATTTT.

This clone was recorded once. The V and J genes are TRBV3-1 (or the pseudogene TRBV3-2) and TRBJ2-1; TRBD2 matches at 10 bases. J was trimmed by 15 bases and V by 2 bases; bases with no gene match: 10. Germline loops: CDR1 LGHDT, CDR2 YNNKEL (reference sequence). The CDR3 length is 14 residues. In DNA form, the CDR3 reads TGTGCCAGCAGCCAAATGGGGCTAGCGGGAGAATGGTTCTTC. It codes for CASSQMGLAGEWFF.